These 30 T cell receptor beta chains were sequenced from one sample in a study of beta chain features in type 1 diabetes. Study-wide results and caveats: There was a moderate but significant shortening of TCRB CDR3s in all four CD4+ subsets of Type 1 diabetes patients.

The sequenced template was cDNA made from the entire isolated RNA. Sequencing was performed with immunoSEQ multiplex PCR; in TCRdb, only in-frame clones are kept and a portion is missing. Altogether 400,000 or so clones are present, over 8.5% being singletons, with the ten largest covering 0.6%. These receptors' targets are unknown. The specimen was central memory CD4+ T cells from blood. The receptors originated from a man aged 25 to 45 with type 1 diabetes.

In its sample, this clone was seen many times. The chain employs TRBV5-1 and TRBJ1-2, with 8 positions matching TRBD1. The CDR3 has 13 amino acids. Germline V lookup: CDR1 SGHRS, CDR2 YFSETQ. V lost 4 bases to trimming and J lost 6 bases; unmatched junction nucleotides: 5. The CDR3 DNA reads TGCGCCAGCAGCCGGCAGGGGGCGGATGGCTACACCTTC. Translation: CASSRQGADGYTF.

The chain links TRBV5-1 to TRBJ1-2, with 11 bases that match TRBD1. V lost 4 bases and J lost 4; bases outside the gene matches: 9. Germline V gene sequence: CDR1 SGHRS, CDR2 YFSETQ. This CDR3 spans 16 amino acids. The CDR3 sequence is CASSVPSGQGAYGYTF. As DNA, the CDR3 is TGCGCCAGCAGCGTTCCCTCAGGACAGGGGGCCTATGGCTACACCTTC.

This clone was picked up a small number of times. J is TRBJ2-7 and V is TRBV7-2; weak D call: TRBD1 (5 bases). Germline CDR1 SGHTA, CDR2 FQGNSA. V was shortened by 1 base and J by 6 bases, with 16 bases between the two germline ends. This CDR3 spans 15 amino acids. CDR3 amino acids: CASSLVVAGRSEQYF. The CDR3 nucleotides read TGTGCCAGCAGCTTAGTAGTAGCAGGGCGAAGCGAGCAGTACTTC.

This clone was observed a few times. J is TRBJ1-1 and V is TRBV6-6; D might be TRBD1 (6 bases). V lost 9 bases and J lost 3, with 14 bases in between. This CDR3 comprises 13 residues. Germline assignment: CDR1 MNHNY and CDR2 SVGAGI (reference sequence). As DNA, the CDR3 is TGTGCCAGTAACTGGGGGGCTGACACTGAAGCTTTCTTT. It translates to CASNWGADTEAFF.

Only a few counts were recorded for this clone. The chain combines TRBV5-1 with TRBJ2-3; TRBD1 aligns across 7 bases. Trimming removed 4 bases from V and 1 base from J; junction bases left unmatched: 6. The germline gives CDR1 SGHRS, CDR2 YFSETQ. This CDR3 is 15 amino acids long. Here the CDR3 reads CASSPGQDRTDTQYF. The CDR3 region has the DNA TGCGCCAGCAGCCCTGGACAGGACCGCACAGATACGCAGTATTTT. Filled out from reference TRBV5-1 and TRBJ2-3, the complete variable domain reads KAGVTQTPRYLIKTRGQQVTLSCSPISGHRSVSWYQQTPGQGLQFLFEYFSETQRNKGNFPGRFSGRQFSNSRSEMNVSTLELGDSALYLCASSPGQDRTDTQYFGPGTRLTVL.

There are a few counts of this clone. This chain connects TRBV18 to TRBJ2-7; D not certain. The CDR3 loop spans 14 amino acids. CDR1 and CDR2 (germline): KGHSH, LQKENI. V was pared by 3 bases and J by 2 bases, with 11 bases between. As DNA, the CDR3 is TGTGCCAGCTCACCGGGAACGGTTCCCTACGAGCAGTACTTC. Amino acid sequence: CASSPGTVPYEQYF.

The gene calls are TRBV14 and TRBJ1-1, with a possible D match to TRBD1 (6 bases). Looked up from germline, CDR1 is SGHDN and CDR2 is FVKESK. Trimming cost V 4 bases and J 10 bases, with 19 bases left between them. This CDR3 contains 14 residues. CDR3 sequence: CASSPLTGIRGAFF. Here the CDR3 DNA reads TGTGCCAGCAGCCCTCTAACAGGGATCCGGGGAGCTTTCTTT.

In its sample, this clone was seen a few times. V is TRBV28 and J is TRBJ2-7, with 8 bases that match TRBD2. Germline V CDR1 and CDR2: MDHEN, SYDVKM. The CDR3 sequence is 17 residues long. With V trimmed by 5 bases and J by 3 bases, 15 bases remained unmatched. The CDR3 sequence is CASSPLLGAGEIYEQYF. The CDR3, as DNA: TGTGCCAGCAGTCCCTTACTCGGAGCGGGAGAAATCTACGAGCAGTACTTC.

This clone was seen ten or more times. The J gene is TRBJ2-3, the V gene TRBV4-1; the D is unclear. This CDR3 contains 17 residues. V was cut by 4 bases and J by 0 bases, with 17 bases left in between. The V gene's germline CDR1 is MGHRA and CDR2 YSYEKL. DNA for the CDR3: TGCGCCAGCAGCCCAGCTCCAGGATCCTATAGCACAGATACGCAGTATTTT. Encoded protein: CASSPAPGSYSTDTQYF.

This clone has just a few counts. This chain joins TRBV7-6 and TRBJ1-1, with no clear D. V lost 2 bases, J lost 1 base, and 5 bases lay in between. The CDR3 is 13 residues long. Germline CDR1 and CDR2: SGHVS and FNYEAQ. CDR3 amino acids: CASSLRRNTEAFF. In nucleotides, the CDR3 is TGTGCCAGCAGCTTACGAAGGAACACTGAAGCTTTCTTT.

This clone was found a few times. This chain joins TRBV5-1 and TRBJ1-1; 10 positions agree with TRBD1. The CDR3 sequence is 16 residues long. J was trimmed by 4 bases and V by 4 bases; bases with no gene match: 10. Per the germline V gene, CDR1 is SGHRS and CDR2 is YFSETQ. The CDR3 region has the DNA TGCGCCAGCAGCGCCGGGACAGGGGTTGATGGCACTGAAGCTTTCTTT. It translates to CASSAGTGVDGTEAFF.

CDR3 protein: CASHTDQPQHF. Here the CDR3 DNA reads TGTGCCAGTCACACGGATCAGCCCCAGCATTTT. The chain joins TRBV2 to TRBJ1-5, with D hard to call. Germline loops: CDR1 SNHLY, CDR2 FYNNEI. The CDR3 contains 11 residues. With 9 bases removed from V and 5 bases from J, the gap between germline ends came to 8 bases.

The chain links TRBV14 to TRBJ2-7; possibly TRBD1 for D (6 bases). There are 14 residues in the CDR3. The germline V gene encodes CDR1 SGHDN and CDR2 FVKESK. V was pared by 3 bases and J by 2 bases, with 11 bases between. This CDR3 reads CASSHWTVTYEQYF. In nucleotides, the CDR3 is TGTGCCAGCAGCCATTGGACAGTAACCTACGAGCAGTACTTC.

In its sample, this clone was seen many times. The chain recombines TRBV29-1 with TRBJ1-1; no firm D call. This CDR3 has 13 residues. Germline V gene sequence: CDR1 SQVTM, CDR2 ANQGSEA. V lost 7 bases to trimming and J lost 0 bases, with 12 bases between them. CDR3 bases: TGCAGCGGGAGACAACAACTGAACACTGAAGCTTTCTTT. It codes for CSGRQQLNTEAFF.

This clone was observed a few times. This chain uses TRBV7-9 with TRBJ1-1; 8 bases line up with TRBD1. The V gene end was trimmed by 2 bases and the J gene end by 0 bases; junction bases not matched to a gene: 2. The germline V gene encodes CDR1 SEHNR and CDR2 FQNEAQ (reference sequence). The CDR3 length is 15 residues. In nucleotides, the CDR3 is TGTGCCAGCAGCTTACAGGGGGCAGTGAACACTGAAGCTTTCTTT. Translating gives CASSLQGAVNTEAFF.

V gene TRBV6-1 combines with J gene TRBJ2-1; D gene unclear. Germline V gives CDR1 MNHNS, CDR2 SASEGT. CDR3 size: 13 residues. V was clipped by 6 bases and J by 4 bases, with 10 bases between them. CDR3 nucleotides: TGTGCCAGCAGCCAGGACGGGTACAATGAGCAGTTCTTC. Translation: CASSQDGYNEQFF.

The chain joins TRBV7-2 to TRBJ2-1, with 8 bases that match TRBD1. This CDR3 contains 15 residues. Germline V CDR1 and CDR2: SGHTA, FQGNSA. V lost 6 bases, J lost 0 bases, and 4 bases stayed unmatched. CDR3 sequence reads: CASRGDRGSYNEQFF. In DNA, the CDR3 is TGTGCCAGCAGGGGAGACAGGGGCTCCTACAATGAGCAGTTCTTC.

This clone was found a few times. In DNA form, the CDR3 reads TGTGCCAGCTCAACGGGAACCGGAAACACCATATATTTT. It specifies CASSTGTGNTIYF. The V gene is TRBV18, the J gene TRBJ1-3; the D is unclear. CDR1 is KGHSH and CDR2 is LQKENI in the germline V gene. V shed 5 bases and J shed 4 bases, with 9 bases lying between them. The CDR3 runs 13 residues.

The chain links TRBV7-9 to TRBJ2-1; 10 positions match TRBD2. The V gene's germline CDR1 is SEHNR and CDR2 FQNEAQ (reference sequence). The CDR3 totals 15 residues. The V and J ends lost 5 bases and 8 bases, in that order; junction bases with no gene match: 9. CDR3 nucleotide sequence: TGTGCCAGCAGCAAGAGCGGGAGGGTCTTCGATGAGCAGTTCTTC. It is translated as CASSKSGRVFDEQFF.

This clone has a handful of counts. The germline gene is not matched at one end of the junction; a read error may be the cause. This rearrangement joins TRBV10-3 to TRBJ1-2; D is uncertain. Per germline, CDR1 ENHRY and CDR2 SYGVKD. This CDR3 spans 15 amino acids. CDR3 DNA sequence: TGTGCCAGCAGTTACTCTCCGGCAGCCTCTTATGGCTACACCTTC. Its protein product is CASSYSPAASYGYTF.

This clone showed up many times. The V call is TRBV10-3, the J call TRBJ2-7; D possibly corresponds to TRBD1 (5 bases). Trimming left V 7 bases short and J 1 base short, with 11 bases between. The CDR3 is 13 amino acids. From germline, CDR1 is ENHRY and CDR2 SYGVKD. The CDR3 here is CAITMDTSYEQYF. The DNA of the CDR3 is TGTGCCATCACGATGGACACATCCTACGAGCAGTACTTC.

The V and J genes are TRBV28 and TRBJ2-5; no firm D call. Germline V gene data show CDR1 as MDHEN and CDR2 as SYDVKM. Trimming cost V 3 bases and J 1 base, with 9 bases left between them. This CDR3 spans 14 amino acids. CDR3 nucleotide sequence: TGTGCCAGCAGTTTGGGAAGGTTCCAAGAGACCCAGTACTTC. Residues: CASSLGRFQETQYF.

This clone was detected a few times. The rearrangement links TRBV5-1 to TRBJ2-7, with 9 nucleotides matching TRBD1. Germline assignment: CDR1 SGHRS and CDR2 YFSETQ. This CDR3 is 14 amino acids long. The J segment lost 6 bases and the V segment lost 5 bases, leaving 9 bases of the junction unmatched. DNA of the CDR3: TGCGCCAGCAGGGCCGGGACAGGGTCTGGCGAGCAGTACTTC. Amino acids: CASRAGTGSGEQYF.

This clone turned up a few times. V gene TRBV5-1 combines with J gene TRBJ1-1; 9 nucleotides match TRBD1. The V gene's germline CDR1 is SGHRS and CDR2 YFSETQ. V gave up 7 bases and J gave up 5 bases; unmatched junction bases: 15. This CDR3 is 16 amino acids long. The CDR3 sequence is CASGSGQGSFGTEAFF. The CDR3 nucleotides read TGCGCCAGCGGCTCAGGACAGGGGAGCTTTGGGACTGAAGCTTTCTTT.

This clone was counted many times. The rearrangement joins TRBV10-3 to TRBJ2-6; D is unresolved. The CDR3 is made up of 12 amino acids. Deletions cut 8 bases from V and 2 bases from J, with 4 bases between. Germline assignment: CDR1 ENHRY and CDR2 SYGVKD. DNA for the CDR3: TGTGCCATCTCCCCTGGGGCCAACGTCCTGACTTTC. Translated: CAISPGANVLTF.

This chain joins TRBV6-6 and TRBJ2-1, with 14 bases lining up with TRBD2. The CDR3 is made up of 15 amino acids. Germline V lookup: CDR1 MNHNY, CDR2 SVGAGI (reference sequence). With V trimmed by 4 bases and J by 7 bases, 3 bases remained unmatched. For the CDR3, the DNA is TGTGCCAGCAGTTCGGGACTAGCGGGAGCTAATGAGCAGTTCTTC. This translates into CASSSGLAGANEQFF.

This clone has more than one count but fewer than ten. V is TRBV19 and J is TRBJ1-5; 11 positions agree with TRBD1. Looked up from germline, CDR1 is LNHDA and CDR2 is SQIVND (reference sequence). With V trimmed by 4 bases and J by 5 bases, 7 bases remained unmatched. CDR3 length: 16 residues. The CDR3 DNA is TGTGCCAGTAGTAGATACGGACAGGGGGCGGATCAGCCCCAGCATTTT. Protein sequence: CASSRYGQGADQPQHF. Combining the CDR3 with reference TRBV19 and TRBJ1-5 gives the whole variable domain DGGITQSPKYLFRKEGQNVTLSCEQNLNHDAMYWYRQDPGQGLRLIYYSQIVNDFQKGDIAEGYSVSREKKESFPLTVTSAQKNPTAFYLCASSRYGQGADQPQHFGDGTRLSIL.

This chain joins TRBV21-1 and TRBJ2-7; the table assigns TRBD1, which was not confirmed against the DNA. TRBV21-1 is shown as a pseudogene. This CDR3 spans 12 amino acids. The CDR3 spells CASSGGFYEQYF. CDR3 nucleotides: TGTGCCAGCAGCGGGGGCTTCTACGAGCAGTACTTC.

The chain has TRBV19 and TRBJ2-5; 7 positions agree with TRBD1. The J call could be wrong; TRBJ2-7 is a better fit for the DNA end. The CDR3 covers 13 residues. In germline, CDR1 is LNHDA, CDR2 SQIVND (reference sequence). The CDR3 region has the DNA TGTGCCAGTAGCGAGACAGGGCGCTACGAGCAGTACTTC. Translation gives CASSETGRYEQYF.

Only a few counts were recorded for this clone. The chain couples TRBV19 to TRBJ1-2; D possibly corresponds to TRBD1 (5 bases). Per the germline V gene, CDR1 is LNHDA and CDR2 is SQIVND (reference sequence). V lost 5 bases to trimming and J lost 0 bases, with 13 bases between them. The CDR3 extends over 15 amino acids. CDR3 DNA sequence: TGTGCCAGTAGTGAACAGGTCTTGGCTAACTATGGCTACACCTTC. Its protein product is CASSEQVLANYGYTF.